Detailed here is one T cell receptor (beta chain). Its cognate antigen has yet to be identified. No much larger clone exists at a distance of one base, and base qualities are not known. This sample was taken from a study of T cells after yellow fever vaccination (dated by TCRdb to the late 2010s). About the study as a whole: Libraries from fractions with low cell numbers were prepared with the SMART-Seq v4 Ultra Low Input RNA kit. To track T-cell clones before and after primary and booster YFV17D yellow fever vaccination, bulk TCR alpha and beta repertoires were sequenced longitudinally. The cohort comprised two healthy male donors, one aged 18 to 30 and one aged 30 to 39 years. Blood was drawn at multiple timepoints before and after primary and secondary immunization, with bulk PBMC replicates and cell subsets isolated.

Explained via the paper, the treatment or condition label denotes: live attenuated yellow fever vaccine strain. A standard Ficoll-Paque protocol was used to isolate PBMCs from peripheral blood. Dynabeads CD4 and CD8 positive selection kits were used to isolate the CD4 and CD8 T-cell fractions. TriZol was used to extract RNA from bulk PBMCs, from CD4 and CD8 fractions, and from dextramer-positive and dextramer-negative fractions. General conclusions and limits of the study: Because abundant contaminating clonotypes from the bulk population could be contained in FACS-sorted repertoires, computational filtering was required. A small fraction of clonotypes showed up in both the CD4 and CD8 compartments, probably as a result of convergent recombination. Because only two donors were included in the study, the extent to which the findings can be generalized is limited. Compared with the primary T-cell response, the secondary T-cell response was weaker but faster, peaking on day 5 rather than day 15. After the booster, most of the clones that had expanded following primary vaccination were detected again (about 95% of CD4 and 80% to 90% of CD8), which suggests that memory was broadly maintained.

TCR cDNA was synthesized by 5'RACE template switching, which introduced a universal primer site and unique molecular identifiers. Priming for cDNA synthesis came from both the TCR alpha and TCR beta constant segments. Library amplification involved two PCR steps, and the second step added sample barcodes and sequencing adapters. Sequencing of libraries was done on Illumina HiSeq 2500 (2x100 bp) or NovaSeq (2x150 bp). Turning to the authors' computational methods: MIGEC was used to demultiplex reads and collapse the reads into UMI consensus sequences, and MiXCR was used for V(D)J alignment. Clonotypes responding to the vaccine were identified with edgeR on replicate PBMC samples, with the criteria of FDR below 0.01 and a log2 fold change above 5 up to day 15. Each bulk clonotype was labeled CD4 or CD8 based on which sequenced repertoire, CD4 or CD8, contained the clonotype at higher abundance. TCRdb reworked the public reads: Q25 trimming with fastp, MiXCR clone assembly, productive beta chains retained. Each entry merges the rows of one CDR3 protein and shows their most common DNA and genes. Clone size and V and J calls follow TCRdb, not the original study. The sample contains some 250,000 distinct CDR3 sequences, 6.9% of them found a single time. Approximately 0.87% of the sample goes to the ten largest clones.

The CDR3 starts with the cysteine, ends with the phenylalanine, and has 15 residues. Only the CDR3 region is kept as DNA, spanning 45 bases read in frame from base 1. Based on the germline V gene (reference sequence), the CDR1 and CDR2 sequences are LGHDT and YNNKEL. Trimming takes 1 base off V and 5 bases off J; junction bases not matched to a gene: 7. The rearrangement joined TRBV3-1 to TRBJ2-7, with 8 bases in between that match TRBD2. This receptor was obtained from a man younger than 45 who received the YFV17D yellow fever vaccine. The material was CD4+ T cells sorted from PBMCs, obtained 15 days after the yellow fever booster vaccination. The CDR3 is CASSQVSGSGDEQYF. The base sequence is TGTGCCAGCAGCCAAGTAAGCGGGAGTGGGGACGAGCAGTACTTC.